Included here is one TCR beta chain sequence, with context. What it binds is unknown. Germline V gene sequence: CDR1 LNHDA, CDR2 SQIVND (reference sequence). The CDR3 totals 13 residues. Trimming cost V 5 bases and J 4 bases, with 11 bases left between them. TCRdb's table, derived via immunoSEQ multiplex PCR, lists solely in-frame clones and lacks some. Of about 130,000 clones listed, more than 75% are singletons. These data belong to a study of T cell responses to AZD1222 COVID-19 vaccine. Findings and caveats of the study: Unmutated regions of variants are reportedly targeted by nearly half of spike-specific TCRs. Females made up more of the donors, who were largely white British, and clonal diversity may have come out too low. Seropositive at baseline were only a handful of AZD1222 recipients. Spike-spanning, vaccine-associated CD4 TCRs were dominant at 160-218 and 743-854.

This chain joins TRBV19 and TRBJ2-5; D is tentatively TRBD1 or TRBD2 (5 bases each). The receptor was isolated from an adult in good health. Sequencing was performed on peripheral blood, taken on day 0 of AZD1222 vaccination. The chain's CDR3 is CASSSRGVETQYF. CDR3 DNA: TGTGCCAGTAGTTCCAGAGGGGTAGAGACCCAGTACTTC.